This T cell receptor (beta chain) derives from a study of blood T cell repertoires in COVID-19. V dropped 1 base and J dropped 0 bases, with 16 bases sitting between them. The V gene's germline CDR1 is MGHRA and CDR2 YSYEKL. CDR3 length: 18 amino acids. Clones were read by immunoSEQ multiplex PCR, and TCRdb kept only the in-frame ones, dropping some. The table lists around 88,000 clones, around 85% of them singletons. Sequencing input: peripheral blood. The chain joins TRBV4-1 to TRBJ1-5; TRBD1 is a possible D gene (5 bases). The sequence derives from a woman aged 80 or older with acute or convalescent COVID-19. This CDR3 reads CASSQAWSGQHSNQPQHF. The CDR3 DNA follows: TGCGCCAGCAGCCAAGCTTGGTCCGGACAACATAGCAATCAGCCCCAGCATTTT.